The clone carrying this T cell receptor beta chain was picked up a small number of times. Its antigen is not known. This specimen comes from a study of identical twins. Study-wide results and limits: Within monozygotic twins, out-of-frame TCR alpha sharing was underestimated by the models. Cross-sectional statistics underpinned the conclusions; the same donors were not followed.

cDNA carried unique molecular identifiers, and a universal primer site was added by template switching. In TCRdb, the 5' RACE reads were re-called with MiXCR into one record per CDR3 protein. The sample comprises approximately 600,000 distinct CDR3 sequences, more than 9% of which are singletons, and roughly 3% rests with the top ten. The trim removed 5 bases at V and 0 bases at J, leaving 9 bases unmatched. The CDR3 consists of 18 residues. The data were also submitted as part of a second study, on yellow fever vaccine responses in identical twins. That report adds: The authors reported partly convergent, partly personalized vaccine responses in identical twins.

Source material: PBMCs. The chain joins TRBV12-3 or TRBV12-4 to TRBJ1-5; 11 bases align to TRBD1. The TCR comes from a young woman in good health. Here the CDR3 reads CASSIRDRGVYSNQPQHF. Written as DNA, the CDR3 is TGTGCCAGCAGTATTCGGGACAGGGGGGTTTATAGCAATCAGCCCCAGCATTTT.